Given below is one TCR beta chain in context. The data originate from a study of CD8 T cells in acute hepatitis C reinfection. Overall study: CD8+ T cells recognizing the HCV NS3-1073 epitope were profiled acutely and after viral clearance. The study's findings and limits: Regardless of outcome, roughly twelve public clonotypes appeared, one using V04-02/J02-02. All groups preferentially used TRBV04 and TRBV06, which was not due to overrepresentation in the naive pool.

Time point indicated: acute HCV infection, within 168 days of estimated infection date. Sequencing of hepatitis C virus-specific cells was done ex vivo rather than after in vitro expansion. A tetramer loaded with NS3 peptide 1073-1081 identified HCV-specific cells. Surface staining used CD3, CD8 and CD45RO, with dead cells excluded. Profiled with immunoSEQ multiplex PCR; TCRdb holds only in-frame clones, not every one. The table records some 1,400 clones, approximately 48% of them present only once. Germline values: CDR1 GTSNPN, CDR2 SVGIG (reference sequence). The CDR3 contains 13 residues. V lost 4 bases and J lost 5, with 11 bases in between.

Sequenced here: HCV NS3-1073 tetramer-sorted CD8+ T cells from PBMCs, sampled during acute infection. V usage is TRBV30 and J usage is TRBJ2-2; the D gene is possibly TRBD1 (6 bases). This TCR derives from a woman under 30 with chronic hepatitis C. The CDR3, as DNA: TGTGCCTGGAAGTACAGGGCTACCGGGGAGCTGTTTTTT. It yields the protein CAWKYRATGELFF.